What follows are 4 T cell receptor beta chains derived from one specimen sequenced in a study of cytomegalovirus exposure and HLA in healthy donors. Clones were read by immunoSEQ multiplex PCR, and TCRdb kept only the in-frame ones, dropping some. The data contain about 130,000 clones, about 90% of them singletons. Sequenced sample: PBMCs. These receptors were taken from a man younger than 40 in good health and CMV-seronegative.

This clone was counted a single time. The chain uses TRBV5-6 and TRBJ1-6; no clear D. The V end was cut by 4 bases, the J end by 0 bases, with 11 bases between. CDR1 and CDR2 from the germline V gene are SGHDT and YYEEEE. The CDR3 has 16 amino acids. DNA for the CDR3: TGTGCCAGCAGCCCGACGGGTTACTCCTATAATTCACCCCTCCACTTT. The encoded protein is CASSPTGYSYNSPLHF.

The gene calls are TRBV27 and TRBJ2-7; 7 bases are a match to TRBD1. V gave up 6 bases and J gave up 5 bases; unmatched junction bases: 13. CDR3 length: 15 amino acids. Germline V CDR1 and CDR2: MNHEY, SMNVEV (reference sequence). In DNA, the CDR3 is TGTGCCAGCAGCCTTTCCCTCGGGACAGTAGACGAGCAGTACTTC. Amino acid sequence: CASSLSLGTVDEQYF.

The chain has TRBV11-2 and TRBJ2-1; TRBD2 matches at 12 bases. The CDR3 has 16 amino acids. The germline CDR1 and CDR2 sequences are SGHAT and FQNNGV. V shed 5 bases, J shed 4 bases, and the junction held 6 bases outside the gene matches. Here the CDR3 reads CASSLLAGGLYNEQFF. For the CDR3, the DNA is TGTGCCAGCAGCCTACTAGCGGGGGGACTTTACAATGAGCAGTTCTTC.

The J gene is TRBJ2-1, the V gene TRBV5-1; 10 bases line up with TRBD2. V trimming: 4 bases; J trimming: 3 bases; junction bases outside the gene matches: 22. The CDR3 contains 21 residues. CDR1 and CDR2 from the germline V gene are SGHRS and YFSETQ. CDR3 nucleotide sequence: TGCGCCAGCAGCCCCTACGCCGCGAGCGGGGGGGCGGCGGGGGTCTACAATGAGCAGTTCTTC. Translated, it gives CASSPYAASGGAAGVYNEQFF.